Each of the 17 T cell receptor beta chains below was sequenced from the same sample in a study of technical replicates of blood from a handful of donors. Repertoires were generated with immunoSEQ multiplex PCR, while TCRdb's copy carries only in-frame clones and drops some. The sample records more than 45,000 clones, roughly 95% being singletons. The source material was PBMCs. The receptors here all came from a human donor in good health. Some clones in this sample may be carry-over from other donors' samples.

The V and J genes are TRBV5-1 and TRBJ2-1; 9 positions agree with TRBD1. The V segment lost 1 base and the J segment 3 bases; nucleotides outside the gene matches: 2. CDR1 and CDR2 from the germline V gene are SGHRS and YFSETQ. CDR3 length: 15 amino acids. CDR3 bases: TGCGCCAGCAGCTTGTTGGGACAGGGCTACAATGAGCAGTTCTTC. Its protein product is CASSLLGQGYNEQFF.

The gene calls are TRBV11-2 and TRBJ1-3; no clear D gene. Germline loops: CDR1 SGHAT, CDR2 FQNNGV. The CDR3 has 15 amino acids. Trimming removed 1 base from V and 0 bases from J, with 7 bases in between. CDR3 sequence: CASSLVAYSGNTIYF. DNA of the CDR3: TGTGCCAGCAGCTTAGTGGCTTACTCTGGAAACACCATATATTTT.

This rearrangement joins TRBV6-5 to TRBJ2-2; no firm D call. CDR1 and CDR2 from the germline V gene are MNHEY and SVGAGI. Trimming shortened V by 2 bases and J by 1 base, and 5 bases separated the two germline ends. The CDR3 is 14 residues long. The CDR3 sequence is CASSYARNTGELFF. The CDR3, as DNA: TGTGCCAGCAGTTACGCCAGGAACACCGGGGAGCTGTTTTTT.

In its sample, this clone was seen a few times. Here the CDR3 DNA reads TGTGCCAGCAGTTTATCGGCAGGGGGCATTACTGAAGCTTTCTTT. Protein product: CASSLSAGGITEAFF. The rearrangement uses TRBV27 and TRBJ1-1; 8 nucleotides align to TRBD1. This CDR3 is 15 amino acids long. After removal of 0 bases from V and 5 bases from J, the junction contained 5 bases not matched to a gene. Germline V gives CDR1 MNHEY, CDR2 SMNVEV (reference sequence).

The chain recombines TRBV5-1 with TRBJ2-1, with D maybe TRBD2 (6 bases). The CDR3 is made up of 12 amino acids. The germline gives CDR1 SGHRS, CDR2 YFSETQ. V was shortened by 5 bases and J by 4 bases, with 7 bases between the two germline ends. For the CDR3, the DNA is TGCGCCAGCAGGGGGGGTTACAATGAGCAGTTCTTC. It yields the protein CASRGGYNEQFF.

The chain has TRBV4-3 and TRBJ1-2; no firm D call. Germline V gene sequence: CDR1 LGHNA, CDR2 YSLEER. Trimming pared 3 bases from V and 2 bases from J, leaving 10 bases between. This CDR3 spans 14 amino acids. The CDR3 bases are TGCGCCAGCAGCCATTCCCGGAGAAACTATGGCTACACCTTC. Protein: CASSHSRRNYGYTF.

This sequence joins TRBV4-2 and TRBJ2-7, with 7 bases fitting TRBD1. V was pared by 0 bases and J by 4 bases, with 3 bases of the junction left unmatched. Germline V gene lookup returns CDR1 LGHNA and CDR2 YNFKEQ. The CDR3 totals 14 residues. The CDR3 loop reads CASSQDGTDYEQYF. For the CDR3, the DNA is TGTGCCAGCAGCCAAGATGGGACAGATTACGAGCAGTACTTC.

CDR3 nucleotide sequence: TGTGCCAGCAGCTTGGGCAGGGGTTCTGGGGCCAACGTCCTGACTTTC. Translation gives CASSLGRGSGANVLTF. This chain joins TRBV7-9 and TRBJ2-6; D perhaps matches TRBD1 (6 bases). The CDR3 extends over 16 amino acids. Germline V lookup: CDR1 SEHNR, CDR2 FQNEAQ (reference sequence). The V gene lost 3 bases and the J gene lost 1 base, with 10 bases spanning the gap.

The chain recombines TRBV7-2 with TRBJ2-1; tentative D call: TRBD2 (6 bases). Germline V gene sequence: CDR1 SGHTA, CDR2 FQGNSA. V was clipped by 3 bases and J by 1 base, with 13 bases between them. The CDR3 contains 16 residues. The CDR3 sequence: CASSLAGRGSYNEQFF. The CDR3 DNA is TGTGCCAGCAGCTTGGCGGGTCGGGGGTCCTACAATGAGCAGTTCTTC. Together with reference TRBV7-2 and TRBJ2-1, the CDR3 gives the full variable domain: GAGVSQSPSNKVTEKGKDVELRCDPISGHTALYWYRQSLGQGLEFLIYFQGNSAPDKSGLPSDRFSAERTGGSVSTLTIQRTQQEDSAVYLCASSLAGRGSYNEQFFGPGTRLTVL.

The chain uses TRBV6-5 and TRBJ2-3, with TRBD2 identical over 7 bases. Germline V gene data show CDR1 as MNHEY and CDR2 as SVGAGI. Trimming cost V 6 bases and J 5 bases; bases outside gene matches: 5. The CDR3 spans 13 residues. CDR3 sequence: CASRRGSRDTQYF. CDR3 sequence (DNA): TGTGCCAGCAGGCGGGGGTCCCGAGATACGCAGTATTTT.

The chain is built from TRBV11-3 and TRBJ2-1; 12 nucleotides match TRBD1. Germline V lookup: CDR1 SGHNT, CDR2 YENEEA. CDR3 length equals 15 residues. The ends lost 1 base at V and 8 bases at J; junction bases unmatched: 3. Here the CDR3 DNA reads TGTGCCAGCAGCTTAGCGGGACAGGGGGCCTATGAGCAGTTCTTC. It specifies CASSLAGQGAYEQFF.

The J gene is TRBJ1-2, the V gene TRBV4-2; possible D gene TRBD1, 6 bases. The CDR3 runs 15 residues. Germline loops: CDR1 LGHNA, CDR2 YNFKEQ. V was pared by 0 bases and J by 2 bases, with 10 bases between. The CDR3 region is CASSQERGANYGYTF. The CDR3 DNA reads TGTGCCAGCAGCCAAGAGCGGGGGGCGAACTATGGCTACACCTTC.

This chain connects TRBV6-5 to TRBJ1-2; 10 bases fit TRBD1. Germline values: CDR1 MNHEY, CDR2 SVGAGI. CDR3 length equals 15 residues. Unmatched junction bases numbered 6, after V lost 6 bases and J lost 2 bases. CDR3 in DNA: TGTGCCAGCAGCCTCCGGGACAGGGGAAACTATGGCTACACCTTC. Amino acid sequence: CASSLRDRGNYGYTF.

The chain recombines TRBV4-3 with TRBJ2-3; TRBD2 might be the D (6 bases). From germline, CDR1 is LGHNA and CDR2 YSLEER. This CDR3 comprises 14 residues. V was shortened by 4 bases and J by 4 bases, with 12 bases between the two germline ends. This CDR3 is CASSLPGDADTQYF. The DNA of the CDR3 is TGCGCCAGCAGCCTGCCGGGGGACGCAGATACGCAGTATTTT.

The V and J genes are TRBV5-1 and TRBJ1-3; tentatively, D is TRBD1 (5 bases). V dropped 4 bases and J dropped 2 bases, with 13 bases sitting between them. The germline CDR1 and CDR2 sequences are SGHRS and YFSETQ. The CDR3 covers 15 residues. CDR3 loop: CASSQNGGTGNTIYF. The DNA for the CDR3 is TGCGCCAGCAGCCAGAATGGGGGGACTGGAAACACCATATATTTT.

This clone has a single count. This chain connects TRBV5-1 to TRBJ2-1, with 13 bases aligning to TRBD2. The CDR3 sequence is 16 residues long. The V and J ends lost 6 bases and 9 bases, in that order; junction bases with no gene match: 12. Germline V gene data show CDR1 as SGHRS and CDR2 as YFSETQ. CDR3 protein: CASTETSGGAGVEQFF. CDR3 bases: TGCGCCAGCACCGAAACTAGCGGGGGGGCCGGGGTTGAGCAGTTCTTC.

This chain links TRBV10-3 with TRBJ1-1; D is possibly TRBD1 (5 bases). With 4 bases removed from V and 0 bases from J, the gap between germline ends came to 9 bases. Germline CDR1 is ENHRY and CDR2 is SYGVKD. This CDR3 spans 14 amino acids. This CDR3 reads CAISVGGVNTEAFF. CDR3 in DNA: TGTGCCATCAGTGTGGGGGGGGTGAACACTGAAGCTTTCTTT.